The present T cell receptor beta chain was sequenced within a study of shared clonotypes between healthy human individuals. Some clones are missing from TCRdb's copy, which holds only in-frame ones; the method was immunoSEQ multiplex PCR. The table lists over 2 million clones, roughly 92% of them singletons. CDR1 is MDHEN and CDR2 is SYDVKM in the germline V gene. This CDR3 is 12 amino acids long. V shed 7 bases and J shed 4 bases, with 8 bases lying between them. This receptor was taken from a man between 18 and 35 years old in good health. Some clones in this sample may be carry-over from other donors' samples. Sequencing used naive CD4+ T cells from PBMCs. Subset denoted: CD45RA+ positively selected. V usage is TRBV28 and J usage is TRBJ2-1; D is perhaps TRBD1 or TRBD2 (5 bases each). The CDR3 region has the DNA TGTGCCAGCATGGGACCGTACAATGAGCAGTTCTTC. Protein product: CASMGPYNEQFF.